The present T cell receptor beta chain was sequenced within a study of T cells in Graves' hyperthyroidism and ophthalmopathy. Study-level background: Specimen type is peripheral blood, collected at initial diagnosis prior to any treatment. Study-wide points: Blood also contained most expanded thyroid clonotypes above 0.001.

The CDR3 has 12 residues. Germline trimming cut 8 bases from V and 1 base from J; bases unmatched to any gene: 1. The V gene's germline CDR1 is MNHEY and CDR2 SMNVEV (reference sequence). This clonotype was detected ten times or more. What it recognizes is unknown. The CDR3 regions of TCR beta were amplified from RNA transcripts. The study used the HTBI primer set for a first-round RT-PCR of the TCR CDR3. TCRdb re-called the multiplex PCR reads with MiXCR, one entry per CDR3 protein. The sample records 500,000 to 800,000 distinct CDR3 sequences, approximately 14% being singletons. Uncontrolled infections, other autoimmune diseases, pregnancy or lactation led to exclusion of patients. Together with thyroid ultrasound, orbital computed tomography, serum thyroxine and TRAb, clinical symptoms were used for diagnoses.

This TCR was recovered from a woman in her fifties or sixties with Graves' ophthalmopathy. The chain links TRBV27 to TRBJ1-1, with 7 positions matching TRBD1. Input material: blood. The DNA for the CDR3 is TGTGCCAGCGGGACAGAGAACACTGAAGCTTTCTTT. It translates to CASGTENTEAFF.